The 15 T cell receptor beta chains given below trace back to one sample, sequenced in a study of blood T cell repertoires in COVID-19. Sequenced by immunoSEQ multiplex PCR; TCRdb stores in-frame clones only, minus some. Of roughly 290,000 clones detected, 80% to 90% appear once; the ten largest clones hold roughly 4.3%. The sample consisted of PBMCs or T cells enriched from blood (not recorded which). Source of these receptors: a woman in her twenties or thirties who had recovered from COVID-19.

This clone was recorded many times. J is TRBJ2-1 and V is TRBV18, with 7 bases that match TRBD2. The ends lost 0 bases at V and 8 bases at J; junction bases unmatched: 7. In germline, CDR1 is KGHSH, CDR2 LQKENI. The CDR3 is 15 residues long. Here the CDR3 reads CASSPPGRGGHEQFF. CDR3 DNA sequence: TGTGCCAGCTCACCACCAGGGAGGGGTGGACATGAGCAGTTCTTC.

The rearrangement uses TRBV28 and TRBJ1-5; D is unresolved. Germline V gene data show CDR1 as MDHEN and CDR2 as SYDVKM. CDR3 length equals 14 residues. Trimming took off 8 bases at V and 2 bases at J, with 13 bases between the two ends. CDR3 DNA sequence: TGTGCCAGCCCAAGACGAGAGGGCAATCAGCCCCAGCATTTT. Encoded protein: CASPRREGNQPQHF.

The chain has TRBV5-1 and TRBJ2-5, with 8 bases fitting TRBD1. CDR3 length: 16 residues. The germline CDR1 and CDR2 sequences are SGHRS and YFSETQ. V shed 4 bases, J shed 5 bases, and the junction held 13 bases outside the gene matches. The CDR3 is CASSPGTGVTEETQYF. The CDR3 coding sequence is TGCGCCAGCAGCCCCGGGACAGGTGTAACCGAGGAGACCCAGTACTTC.

V and J are TRBV3-1 (or the pseudogene TRBV3-2) and TRBJ2-5, with 7 bases that match TRBD1. The CDR3 extends over 15 amino acids. Trimming removed 2 bases from V and 0 bases from J; junction bases left unmatched: 3. The germline CDR1 and CDR2 sequences are LGHDT and YNNKEL (reference sequence). The CDR3 DNA sequence: TGTGCCAGCAGCCAAACAGGGGCGTACCAAGAGACCCAGTACTTC. Translating it yields CASSQTGAYQETQYF.

Only one count was recorded for this clone. This rearrangement joins TRBV7-6 to TRBJ1-1; no clear D. The germline V and J ends were trimmed by 1 base and 7 bases, with 4 bases remaining between them. Per the germline V gene, CDR1 is SGHVS and CDR2 is FNYEAQ. The CDR3 runs to 11 residues. The CDR3 DNA follows: TGTGCCAGCAGCTTAGGGCTTGAAGCTTTCTTT. Protein product: CASSLGLEAFF.

Comments on this clone: Other DNA variants within this sample encode the same CDR3. The rearrangement links TRBV5-1 to TRBJ1-5, with 7 bases aligning to TRBD1. This CDR3 is built from 13 residues. Per germline, CDR1 SGHRS and CDR2 YFSETQ. The V and J ends lost 1 base and 5 bases, in that order; junction bases with no gene match: 0. The CDR3 is CASSLTGDQPQHF. The CDR3, as DNA: TGCGCCAGCAGCTTGACAGGGGATCAGCCCCAGCATTTT.

This clone was seen only once. CDR3 coding DNA: TGTGCCAGCAGCCAGGGGACAGTTAAAGAGACCCAGTACTTC. It encodes CASSQGTVKETQYF. V gene TRBV7-2 combines with J gene TRBJ2-5; 7 nucleotides align to TRBD1. After removal of 5 bases from V and 3 bases from J, the junction contained 6 bases not matched to a gene. The CDR3 consists of 14 residues. CDR1 is SGHTA and CDR2 is FQGNSA in the germline V gene.

J is TRBJ1-5 and V is TRBV2, with TRBD1 as a possible D gene (5 bases). This CDR3 region has 13 residues. Germline V gives CDR1 SNHLY, CDR2 FYNNEI. V gave up 7 bases and J gave up 10 bases, with 17 bases separating them. CDR3 loop: CASTRGEIKPQHF. The CDR3 DNA is TGTGCCAGCACTCGGGGGGAAATTAAACCCCAGCATTTT.

This clone was seen more than once but under ten times. This chain connects TRBV11-2 to TRBJ2-3; TRBD2 aligns across 8 bases. With V trimmed by 3 bases and J by 3 bases, 5 bases remained unmatched. This CDR3 comprises 15 residues. Germline CDR1 is SGHAT and CDR2 is FQNNGV. The CDR3 DNA follows: TGTGCCAGCAGCTTGGTCGGGACTAGAACAGATACGCAGTATTTT. It translates to CASSLVGTRTDTQYF.

The CDR3 region has the DNA TGTGCCAGCAGTGTTGGGACTAGCGGGAACAACGAGCAGTACTTC. Translation gives CASSVGTSGNNEQYF. This chain connects TRBV27 to TRBJ2-7; 13 nucleotides line up with TRBD2. Losses at the gene ends were 5 bases for V and 5 bases for J; bases not matched to a gene: 6. The germline CDR1 and CDR2 sequences are MNHEY and SMNVEV (reference sequence). The CDR3 length is 15 residues.

In its sample, this clone was seen once. The V and J genes are TRBV6-5 and TRBJ2-7, with a possible D match to TRBD2 (5 bases). Germline V gene data show CDR1 as MNHEY and CDR2 as SVGAGI. The CDR3 loop spans 14 amino acids. V lost 6 bases to trimming and J lost 2 bases, with 14 bases between them. The CDR3 here is CASRDGSGTYEQYF. The CDR3 coding sequence is TGTGCCAGCAGGGACGGTTCGGGGACCTACGAGCAGTACTTC.

This chain joins TRBV28 and TRBJ1-1, with D maybe TRBD1 (5 bases). CDR3 length: 14 residues. The V gene's germline CDR1 is MDHEN and CDR2 SYDVKM. The V gene lost 1 base and the J gene lost 6 bases, with 12 bases spanning the gap. Written as DNA, the CDR3 is TGTGCCAGCAGTTTATCTGGGCGACAGCCTGAAGCTTTCTTT. As protein: CASSLSGRQPEAFF.

The chain links TRBV5-6 to TRBJ2-3, with D possibly TRBD1 on 5 matching bases. Germline V gene data show CDR1 as SGHDT and CDR2 as YYEEEE. Trimming left V 2 bases short and J 2 bases short, with 12 bases between. The CDR3 sequence is 15 residues long. CDR3 DNA sequence: TGTGCCAGCAGCTTCGTTGACAGATACACAGATACGCAGTATTTT. Residues: CASSFVDRYTDTQYF.

The rearrangement links TRBV27 to TRBJ2-3; 8 positions agree with TRBD2. The junction had 7 bases not matched to a gene; V was cut back by 3 bases and J by 2 bases. CDR3 size: 16 residues. Germline values: CDR1 MNHEY, CDR2 SMNVEV (reference sequence). CDR3 in DNA: TGTGCCAGCAGTTTCGGACTAGCCCTCCACACAGATACGCAGTATTTT. It codes for CASSFGLALHTDTQYF.

This chain links TRBV27 with TRBJ1-2, with 8 bases aligning to TRBD1. J gave up 1 base and V 5 bases, and 15 bases lay outside the gene matches. The CDR3 contains 18 residues. Germline V lookup: CDR1 MNHEY, CDR2 SMNVEV (reference sequence). The DNA for the CDR3 is TGTGCCAGCAGTCCCTACAATCTGACAGGGGAGAGTAACTATGGCTACACCTTC. Its translation is CASSPYNLTGESNYGYTF.